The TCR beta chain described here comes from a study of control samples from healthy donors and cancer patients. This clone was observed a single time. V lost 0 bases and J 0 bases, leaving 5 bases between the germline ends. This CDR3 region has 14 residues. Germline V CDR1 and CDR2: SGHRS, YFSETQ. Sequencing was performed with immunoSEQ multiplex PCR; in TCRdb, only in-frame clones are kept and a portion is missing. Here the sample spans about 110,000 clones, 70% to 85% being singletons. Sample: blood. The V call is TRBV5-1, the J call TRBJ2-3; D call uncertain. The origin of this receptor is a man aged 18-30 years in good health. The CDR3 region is CASSLDSSTDTQYF. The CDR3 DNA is TGCGCCAGCAGCTTGGATTCCAGCACAGATACGCAGTATTTT.